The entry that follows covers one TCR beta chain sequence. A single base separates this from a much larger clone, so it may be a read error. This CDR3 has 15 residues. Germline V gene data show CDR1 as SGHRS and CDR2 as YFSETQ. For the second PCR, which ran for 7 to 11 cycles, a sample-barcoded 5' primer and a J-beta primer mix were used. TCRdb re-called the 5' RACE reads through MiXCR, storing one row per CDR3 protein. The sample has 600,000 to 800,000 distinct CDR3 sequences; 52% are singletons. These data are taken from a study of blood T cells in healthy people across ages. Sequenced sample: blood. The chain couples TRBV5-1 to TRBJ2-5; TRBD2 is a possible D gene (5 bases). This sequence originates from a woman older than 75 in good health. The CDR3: CAGSPLASTQETQYF. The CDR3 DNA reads TGCGCCGGCAGCCCGCTAGCTAGCACCCAAGAGACCCAGTACTTC.